Listed below are T cell receptor beta chains from one sample, sequenced in a study of early T cells in non-severe SARS-CoV-2 infection. In TCRdb, the 5' RACE reads were re-called with MiXCR into one record per CDR3 protein. The data hold tens of thousands of distinct CDR3 sequences, with roughly 17% observed a single time. The sequences come from whole blood, collected at baseline. Source of these receptors: an adult who was a healthcare worker with PCR-confirmed SARS-CoV-2 infection or an uninfected control (not recorded which). Both conserved end residues are part of each CDR3. D genes are given only for firm matches. A row's size may be missing; if present it is once, few, many or a size class.

D gene	clone size	V gene	J gene	CDR3 DNA	CDR3 protein
.	.	TRBV7-2	TRBJ2-1	TGTGCCAGCCGAGGGGGAGCGGACTACAATGAGCAGTTCTTC	CASRGGADYNEQFF
.	.	TRBV30	TRBJ1-2	TGTGCCTGGGGGGCCGGGGGTAACTATGGCTACACCTTC	CAWGAGGNYGYTF
TRBD1	.	TRBV6-1	TRBJ2-5	TGTGCCAGCAAATGGACAGGGGGCGGTGAAGAGACCCAGTACTTC	CASKWTGGGEETQYF
TRBD2	many	TRBV12-3/TRBV12-4	TRBJ2-7	TGTGCCAGCAGCCCGGCGGGACTAGCGGGAGGAAGTGAGCAGTACTTC	CASSPAGLAGGSEQYF
TRBD1	many	TRBV2	TRBJ1-3	TGTGCCAGCCGACGGACAGGGGGCGTGGACACCATATATTTT	CASRRTGGVDTIYF
TRBD1	few	TRBV28	TRBJ1-1	TGTGCCAGCAGTTTCCCCGGGACAGGGGCCACCCCGATGAACACTGAAGCTTTCTTT	CASSFPGTGATPMNTEAFF
.	.	TRBV4-3	TRBJ2-3	TGCGCCAGCAGCCTCCAAGGGACACGGAATACGCAGTATTTT	CASSLQGTRNTQYF
.	many	TRBV9	TRBJ2-1	TGTGCCAGCAGCGGGGACGCTAATGAGCAGTTCTTC	CASSGDANEQFF
.	.	TRBV30	TRBJ1-2	TGTGCCCTAGCCGACTACACCTTC	CALADYTF
.	.	TRBV28	TRBJ2-5	TGTGCCAGCAGCCGGGGACCGGTATACCAAGAGACCCAGTACTTC	CASSRGPVYQETQYF
.	few	TRBV5-1	TRBJ2-2	TGCGCCAGCAGCCCTCATCCGAGCGACGGGGAGCTGTTTTTT	CASSPHPSDGELFF
TRBD1	once	TRBV28	TRBJ2-7	TGTGCCAGCAGTTTTCACCTACAGGGGAGCTCCTACGAGCAGTACTTC	CASSFHLQGSSYEQYF
TRBD2	.	TRBV4-3	TRBJ2-1	TGCGCCAGCAGCCAGGCTAGCGGGAGAGTCGGCGAGCAGTTCTTC	CASSQASGRVGEQFF
TRBD2	many	TRBV7-9	TRBJ2-1	TGTGCCAGCAGCCTAGCGGGAAACTCCTACAATGAGCAGTTCTTC	CASSLAGNSYNEQFF
.	many	TRBV9	TRBJ1-5	TGTGCCAGCAGCGTAGACGGATTAGGGCAGCCCCAGCATTTT	CASSVDGLGQPQHF
TRBD2	.	TRBV19	TRBJ2-1	TGTGCCAGTAGTATTTTGACTAGCTACTACAATGAGCAGTTCTTC	CASSILTSYYNEQFF